This T cell receptor beta chain was obtained from a study of shared clonotypes between healthy human individuals. Points from the study as a whole: Naive subsets, compared against memory subsets, generally had larger estimated richness values.

The study ran the assay at deep level. Several immunoSEQ 96-well plates shared each subset's DNA, each plate a replicate. In the original processing: Quality scores were absent from the junction-only immunoSEQ sequences, so filtering differed. Sequencing was performed with immunoSEQ multiplex PCR; in TCRdb, only in-frame clones are kept and a portion is missing. V and J calls and clone size are given by that table; D and trimming were obtained from the DNA. Of approximately 2.5 million clones detected, just over 90% appear once; the ten largest clones hold 0.13% to 0.15%. About this clone itself: Its antigen is as yet unknown.

With 0 bases removed from V and 4 bases from J, the gap between germline ends came to 12 bases. Germline CDR1 and CDR2: LGHNA and YSLEER. The CDR3 runs 16 residues. The clonotype originates from a man aged 18 to 30 in good health. Sequences were obtained from naive CD4+ T cells sorted from blood. As to subset: CD45RA+ positively selected. The gene calls are TRBV4-3 and TRBJ2-2; D is perhaps TRBD1 (6 bases). DNA of the CDR3: TGCGCCAGCAGCCAAGATTCAGGGGCGCGCACCGGGGAGCTGTTTTTT. Translated, it gives CASSQDSGARTGELFF.